This record looks at one T cell receptor (beta chain) sequence and its context. These data are taken from a study of shared clonotypes between healthy human individuals. CDR1 is SGHNT and CDR2 is YENEEA in the germline V gene. This CDR3 comprises 14 residues. V was pared by 0 bases and J by 9 bases, with 3 bases of the junction left unmatched. Only in-frame clones appear in the TCRdb table, and some are missing; sequencing was by immunoSEQ multiplex PCR. The sample records about 2.3 million clones, around 93% being singletons. This receptor was identified in a man aged 18 to 29 in good health. Some clones in this sample may be carry-over from other donors' samples. Material: naive CD4+ T cells from PBMCs. Subset described: CD45RA+ positively selected. This chain uses TRBV11-3 with TRBJ2-3; 10 bases agree with TRBD1. The CDR3 DNA reads as TGTGCCAGCAGCTTAGAGGGGGGACAGGGGACGCAGTATTTT. Encoded protein: CASSLEGGQGTQYF.